Below, 2 T cell receptor beta chains from the same sample are listed, as sequenced in a study of blood T cell repertoires in COVID-19. Assay: immunoSEQ multiplex PCR; the TCRdb copy retains only in-frame clones and omits some. The repertoire consists of about 48,000 clones, with 80% to 90% occurring once and the leading ten covering roughly 2.9%. Source material: peripheral blood. These receptors came from a woman aged 80 or over with acute or convalescent COVID-19.

The V gene is TRBV29-1, the J gene TRBJ1-2; D possibly corresponds to TRBD1 (5 bases). The V gene lost 7 bases and the J gene lost 5 bases, with 14 bases spanning the gap. From germline, CDR1 is SQVTM and CDR2 ANQGSEA. The CDR3 extends over 12 amino acids. In DNA, the CDR3 is TGCAGCGCCCGGGGACTAGGATATGGCTACACCTTC. This codes for CSARGLGYGYTF.

This clone was seen only a few times. The chain has TRBV30 and TRBJ2-1; maybe TRBD2 (5 bases). Trimming left V 8 bases short and J 6 bases short, with 17 bases between. Germline CDR1 GTSNPN, CDR2 SVGIG (reference sequence). The CDR3 has 13 residues. Here the CDR3 reads CALRASNPNEQFF. As DNA, the CDR3 is TGTGCCCTTCGGGCTAGCAATCCCAATGAGCAGTTCTTC.